The rows below give T cell receptor beta chains drawn from one sample of a study of response to subunit inactivated influenza vaccine. TCRdb fed the RT-PCR reads into MiXCR, producing one record per CDR3 protein. This table holds about 530,000 distinct CDR3 sequences, roughly 13% found once. This specimen consisted of PBMCs from blood, obtained 45 days after vaccination. The receptors shown here come from a man between 45 and 60 years old who received an inactivated influenza vaccine. CDR3s include the opening cysteine and the closing phenylalanine or tryptophan. The order of the fields is clone size, J gene, D gene, V gene, CDR3 DNA, CDR3 protein. D genes are given only for firm matches. Clone sizes are given selectively: once, few, many, or a class where the clone is expanded.

few | TRBJ1-2 | TRBD1 | TRBV5-6 | TGTGCCAGCAGCTTGATTGGACAGGGAGTTTATGGCTACACCTTC | CASSLIGQGVYGYTF
few | TRBJ1-2 | NA | TRBV6-5 | TGTGCCAGCAGTTACTTGCGGGGACGGAATAGCTATGGCTACACCTTC | CASSYLRGRNSYGYTF
few | TRBJ2-3 | NA | TRBV7-2 | TGTGCCAGCAGCCGGCCTTTGTTTACGCAGTATTTT | CASSRPLFTQYF
few | TRBJ2-1 | NA | TRBV28 | TGTGCCAGCACCTCGGAGGAGAGTAGCTCCTACAATGAGCAGTTCTTC | CASTSEESSSYNEQFF
many | TRBJ2-5 | TRBD2 | TRBV20-1 | TGCAGTGCTAGAATATTCGGGGGGGGAGAGACCCAGTACTTC | CSARIFGGGETQYF
NA | TRBJ2-7 | TRBD1 | TRBV20-1 | TGCAGTGCTACGAGGGACAGGGGGACGAGGGAGCAGTACTTC | CSATRDRGTREQYF
few | TRBJ2-7 | NA | TRBV29-1 | TGCAGCGACCTGACAGGTAACCCTTACGAGCAGTACTTC | CSDLTGNPYEQYF
NA | TRBJ2-7 | TRBD2 | TRBV7-6 | TGTGCCAGCAGCCCGACGCCGAGGACTAGCGGGGTGCCCTACGAGCAGTACTTC | CASSPTPRTSGVPYEQYF
few | TRBJ1-4 | NA | TRBV4-2 | TGTGCCAGCAGCCAAGATGGGACCACTTATAATGAAAAACTGTTTTTT | CASSQDGTTYNEKLFF
NA | TRBJ2-7 | NA | TRBV12-3/TRBV12-4 | TGTGCCAGCAGTTTATCTGGGGAATGGACCTACGAGCAGTACTTC | CASSLSGEWTYEQYF
NA | TRBJ2-5 | TRBD1 | TRBV5-4 | TGTGCCAGCAGCTTCTCTCGACAGGGAAGGGAGACCCAGTACTTC | CASSFSRQGRETQYF
NA | TRBJ2-5 | NA | TRBV27 | TGTGCCAGCAGTTTTGTACTAGGTCTCAGAGAGACCCAGTACTTC | CASSFVLGLRETQYF
few | TRBJ2-2 | TRBD2 | TRBV12-3/TRBV12-4 | TGTGCCAGCAGTCGGGGGGGGACCGGGGAGCTGTTTTTT | CASSRGGTGELFF
NA | TRBJ2-7 | NA | TRBV20-1 | TGCAGTGCTAGAGAGGGTAGCACGTCCTACGAGCAGTACTTC | CSAREGSTSYEQYF
many | TRBJ1-2 | NA | TRBV20-1 | TGCAGTGCTAGTGTTTCTAACTATGGCTACACCTTC | CSASVSNYGYTF
many | TRBJ1-4 | NA | TRBV2 | TGTGCCAGCAAGCGGGGCTTAGCTGAAAAACTGTTTTTT | CASKRGLAEKLFF
NA | TRBJ2-3 | TRBD2 | TRBV2 | TGTGCCAGCAGCCCACTAGCGGGAGGCCTTCTCGGCACAGATACGCAGTATTTT | CASSPLAGGLLGTDTQYF
NA | TRBJ2-3 | NA | TRBV7-3 | TGTGCCAGCAGCTTAAACCCCCACACAGATACGCAGTATTTT | CASSLNPHTDTQYF
few | TRBJ2-3 | TRBD2 | TRBV15 | TGTGCCACCAGCAGTCTAGCGGGAGTGTCGGATACGCAGTATTTT | CATSSLAGVSDTQYF
few | TRBJ1-4 | NA | TRBV5-1 | TGCGCCAGCAGCTTGGCCTGGGGCGCGGGTGAAAAACTGTTTTTT | CASSLAWGAGEKLFF
few | TRBJ2-7 | TRBD2 | TRBV18 | TGTGCCAGCTCACCACGGGCTAGCGGGTCCTACGAGCAGTACTTC | CASSPRASGSYEQYF
NA | TRBJ2-3 | TRBD2 | TRBV20-1 | TGCAGTGCTAGCGGACTAGCGGGCACCACAGATACGCAGTATTTT | CSASGLAGTTDTQYF
few | TRBJ1-1 | NA | TRBV7-2 | TGTGCCAGCAGCATCACCAGGGGGAACACTGAAGCTTTCTTT | CASSITRGNTEAFF
few | TRBJ2-1 | TRBD2 | TRBV9 | TGTGCCAGCAGCGTAGCGGGAGGTCCTTCCTACAATGAGCAGTTCTTC | CASSVAGGPSYNEQFF
NA | TRBJ2-7 | TRBD2 | TRBV5-5 | TGTGCCAGCAGGCGGGCGGGGGGCGGCTACGAGCAGTACTTC | CASRRAGGGYEQYF
few | TRBJ2-2 | NA | TRBV5-1 | TGCGCCAGCAGCTTGGCCGGGACCCGGAACACCGGGGAGCTGTTTTTT | CASSLAGTRNTGELFF
NA | TRBJ2-5 | NA | TRBV4-2 | TGTGCCAGCAGCCCCGGGACCCAGGGGGAGACCCAGTACTTC | CASSPGTQGETQYF
many | TRBJ2-5 | NA | TRBV11-2 | TGTGCCAGCAGTCGCCTTGAGGGGCAAGAGACCCAGTACTTC | CASSRLEGQETQYF
NA | TRBJ2-2 | NA | TRBV20-1 | TGCAGTGCTAGAGATAGAGCGGCTGGGGTGTTTTTT | CSARDRAAGVFF
many | TRBJ2-1 | NA | TRBV27 | TGTGCCAGCAGTTTTGTGGGCGGAACCTACAATGAGCAGTTCTTC | CASSFVGGTYNEQFF
NA | TRBJ2-5 | NA | TRBV5-1 | TGCGCCAGCAGCCATCGGACTACCGAGACCCAGTACTTC | CASSHRTTETQYF